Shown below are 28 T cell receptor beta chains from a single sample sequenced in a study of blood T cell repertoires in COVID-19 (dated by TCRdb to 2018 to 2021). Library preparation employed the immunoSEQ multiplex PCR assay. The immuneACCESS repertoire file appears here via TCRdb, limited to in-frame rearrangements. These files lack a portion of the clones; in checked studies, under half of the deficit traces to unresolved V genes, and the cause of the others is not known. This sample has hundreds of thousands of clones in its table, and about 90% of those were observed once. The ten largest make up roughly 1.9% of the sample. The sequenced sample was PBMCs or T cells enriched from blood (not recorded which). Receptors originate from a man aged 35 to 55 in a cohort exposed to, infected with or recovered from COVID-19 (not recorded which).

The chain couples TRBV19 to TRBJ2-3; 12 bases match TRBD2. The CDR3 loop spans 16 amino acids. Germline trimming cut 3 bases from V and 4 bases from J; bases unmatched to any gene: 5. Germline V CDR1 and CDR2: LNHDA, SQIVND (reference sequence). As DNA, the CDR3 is TGTGCCAGTAGTATTAGACTAGCGGGAGAGTCAGATACGCAGTATTTT. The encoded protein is CASSIRLAGESDTQYF.

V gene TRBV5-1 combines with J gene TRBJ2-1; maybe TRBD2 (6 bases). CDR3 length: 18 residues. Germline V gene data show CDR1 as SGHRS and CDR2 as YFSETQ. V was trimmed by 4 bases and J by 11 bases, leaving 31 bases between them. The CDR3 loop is CASSQTAGGDFLTMKQFF. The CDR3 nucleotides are TGCGCCAGCAGCCAAACGGCAGGAGGGGATTTCCTTACAATGAAGCAGTTCTTC.

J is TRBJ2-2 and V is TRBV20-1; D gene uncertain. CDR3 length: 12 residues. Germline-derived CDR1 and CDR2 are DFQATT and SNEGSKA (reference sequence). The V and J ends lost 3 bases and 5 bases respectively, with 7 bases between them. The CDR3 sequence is CSASGRTGELFF. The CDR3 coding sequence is TGCAGTGCTAGTGGGCGGACCGGGGAGCTGTTTTTT.

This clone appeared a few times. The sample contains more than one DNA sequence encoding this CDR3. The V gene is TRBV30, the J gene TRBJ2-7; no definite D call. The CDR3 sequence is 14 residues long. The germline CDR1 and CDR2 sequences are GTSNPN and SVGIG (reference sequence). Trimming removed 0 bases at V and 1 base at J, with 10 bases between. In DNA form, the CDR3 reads TGTGCCTGGAGTGTATACCGGGTTTCCTACGAGCAGTACTTC. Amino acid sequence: CAWSVYRVSYEQYF.

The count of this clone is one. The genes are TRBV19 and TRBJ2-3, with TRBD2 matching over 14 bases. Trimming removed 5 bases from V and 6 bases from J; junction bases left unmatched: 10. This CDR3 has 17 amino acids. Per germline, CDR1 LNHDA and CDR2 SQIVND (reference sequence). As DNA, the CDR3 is TGTGCCAGTAGTCCACCGACTAGCGGGAGGGCCGCCGATACGCAGTATTTT. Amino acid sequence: CASSPPTSGRAADTQYF.

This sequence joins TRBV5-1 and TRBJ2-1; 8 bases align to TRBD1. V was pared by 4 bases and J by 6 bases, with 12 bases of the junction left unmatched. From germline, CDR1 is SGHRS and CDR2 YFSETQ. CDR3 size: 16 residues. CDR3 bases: TGCGCCAGCAGCCCTGTTGGACAGGGACCCCCCAATGAGCAGTTCTTC. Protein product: CASSPVGQGPPNEQFF.

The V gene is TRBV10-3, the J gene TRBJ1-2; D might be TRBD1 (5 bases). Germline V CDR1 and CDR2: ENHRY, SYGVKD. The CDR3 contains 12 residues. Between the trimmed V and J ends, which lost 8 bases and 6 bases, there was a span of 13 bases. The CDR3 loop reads CAIDGGEDGYTF. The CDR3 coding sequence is TGTGCCATCGACGGGGGGGAAGATGGCTACACCTTC.

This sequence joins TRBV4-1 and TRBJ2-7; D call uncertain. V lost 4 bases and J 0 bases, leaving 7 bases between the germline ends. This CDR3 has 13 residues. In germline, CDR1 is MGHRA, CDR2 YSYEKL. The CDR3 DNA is TGCGCCAGCAGCCCAGGATCCTCCTACGAGCAGTACTTC. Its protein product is CASSPGSSYEQYF.

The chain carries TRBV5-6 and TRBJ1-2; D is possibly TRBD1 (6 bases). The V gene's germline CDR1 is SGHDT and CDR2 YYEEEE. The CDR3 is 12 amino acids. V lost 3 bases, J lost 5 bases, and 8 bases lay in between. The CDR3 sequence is CASSYTGYGYTF. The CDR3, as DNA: TGTGCCAGCAGCTACACAGGGTATGGCTACACCTTC.

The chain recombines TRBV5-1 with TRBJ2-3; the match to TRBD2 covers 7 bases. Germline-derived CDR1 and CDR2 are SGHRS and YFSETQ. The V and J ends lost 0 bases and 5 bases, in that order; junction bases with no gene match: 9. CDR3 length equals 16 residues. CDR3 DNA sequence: TGCGCCAGCAGCTTGGTATGGGAGGGCCCGGGAGATACGCAGTATTTT. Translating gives CASSLVWEGPGDTQYF.

The CDR3 protein is CASSHGQGKPEAFF. The DNA of the CDR3 is TGCGCCAGCAGCCACGGACAGGGTAAACCTGAAGCTTTCTTT. The chain has TRBV5-1 and TRBJ1-1; 8 nucleotides align to TRBD1. Germline assignment: CDR1 SGHRS and CDR2 YFSETQ. The CDR3 length is 14 residues. V was pared by 4 bases and J by 6 bases, with 8 bases of the junction left unmatched.

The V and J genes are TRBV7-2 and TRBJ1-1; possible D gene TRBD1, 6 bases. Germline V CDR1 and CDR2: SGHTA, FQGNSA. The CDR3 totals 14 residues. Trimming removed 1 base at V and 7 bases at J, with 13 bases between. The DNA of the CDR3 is TGTGCCAGCAGCTTAGGGGGGACAATACTTGAAGCTTTCTTT. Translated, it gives CASSLGGTILEAFF.

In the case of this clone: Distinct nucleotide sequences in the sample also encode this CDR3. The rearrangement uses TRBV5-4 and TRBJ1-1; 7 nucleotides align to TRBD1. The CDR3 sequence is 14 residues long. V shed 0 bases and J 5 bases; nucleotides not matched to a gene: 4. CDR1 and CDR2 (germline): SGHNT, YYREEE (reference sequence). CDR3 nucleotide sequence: TGTGCCAGCAGCTTGGACAGGGGAAGAACTGAAGCTTTCTTT. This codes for CASSLDRGRTEAFF.

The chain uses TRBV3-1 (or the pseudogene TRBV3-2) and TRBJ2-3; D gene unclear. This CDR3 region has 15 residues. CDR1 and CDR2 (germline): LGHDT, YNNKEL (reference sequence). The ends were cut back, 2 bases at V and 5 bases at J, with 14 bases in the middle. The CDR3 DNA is TGTGCCAGCAGCCAATTCCCACCCCAGATAGATACGCAGTATTTT. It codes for CASSQFPPQIDTQYF.

The CDR3 DNA reads as TGTGCCAGCTCTAGCGGGCAGAGCACAGATACGCAGTATTTT. It specifies CASSSGQSTDTQYF. The genes are TRBV28 and TRBJ2-3, with TRBD2 identical over 8 bases. J gave up 0 bases and V 8 bases, and 4 bases lay outside the gene matches. The CDR3 is made up of 14 amino acids. Germline lookup yields CDR1 MDHEN and CDR2 SYDVKM.

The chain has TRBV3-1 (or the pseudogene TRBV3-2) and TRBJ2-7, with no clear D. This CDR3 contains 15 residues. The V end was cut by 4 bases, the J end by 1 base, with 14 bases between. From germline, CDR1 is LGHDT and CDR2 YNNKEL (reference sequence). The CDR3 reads CASSPQEVGSYEQYF. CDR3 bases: TGTGCCAGCAGCCCCCAAGAGGTAGGATCCTACGAGCAGTACTTC.

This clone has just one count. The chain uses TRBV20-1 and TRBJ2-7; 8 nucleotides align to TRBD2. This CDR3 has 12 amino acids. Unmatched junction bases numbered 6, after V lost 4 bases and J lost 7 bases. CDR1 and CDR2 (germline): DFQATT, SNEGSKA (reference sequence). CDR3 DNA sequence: TGCAGTGCTACTGAGCGGGAGAGGGAGCAGTACTTC. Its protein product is CSATEREREQYF.

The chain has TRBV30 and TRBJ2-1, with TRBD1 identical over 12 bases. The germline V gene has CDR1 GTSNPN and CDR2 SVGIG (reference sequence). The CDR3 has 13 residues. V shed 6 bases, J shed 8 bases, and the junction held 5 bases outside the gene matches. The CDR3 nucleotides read TGTGCCTGTACCGGGACAGGGGGCTATGAGCAGTTCTTC. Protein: CACTGTGGYEQFF.

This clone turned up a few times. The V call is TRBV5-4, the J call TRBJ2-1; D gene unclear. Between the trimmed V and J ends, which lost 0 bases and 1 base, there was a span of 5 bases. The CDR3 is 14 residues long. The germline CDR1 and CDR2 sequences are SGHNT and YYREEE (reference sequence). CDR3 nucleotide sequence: TGTGCCAGCAGCTTGGTAAAATCCTACAATGAGCAGTTCTTC. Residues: CASSLVKSYNEQFF.

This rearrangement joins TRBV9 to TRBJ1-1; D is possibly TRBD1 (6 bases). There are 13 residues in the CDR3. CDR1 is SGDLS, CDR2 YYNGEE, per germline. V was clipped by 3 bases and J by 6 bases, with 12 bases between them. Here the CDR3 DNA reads TGTGCCAGCAGCGGACAGGCCGGCTCTGAAGCTTTCTTT. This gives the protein CASSGQAGSEAFF. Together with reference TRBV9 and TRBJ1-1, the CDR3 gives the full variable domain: DSGVTQTPKHLITATGQRVTLRCSPRSGDLSVYWYQQSLDQGLQFLIQYYNGEERAKGNILERFSAQQFPDLHSELNLSSLELGDSALYFCASSGQAGSEAFFGQGTRLTVV.

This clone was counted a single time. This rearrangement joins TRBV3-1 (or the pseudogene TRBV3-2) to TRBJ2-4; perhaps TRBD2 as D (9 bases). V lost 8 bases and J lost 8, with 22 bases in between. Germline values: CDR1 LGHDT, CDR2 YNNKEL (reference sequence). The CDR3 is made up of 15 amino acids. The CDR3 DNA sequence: TGTGCCAGCTCTCCTAGGCGGGAGGGACAGGACATTCAGTACTTC. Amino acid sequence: CASSPRREGQDIQYF.

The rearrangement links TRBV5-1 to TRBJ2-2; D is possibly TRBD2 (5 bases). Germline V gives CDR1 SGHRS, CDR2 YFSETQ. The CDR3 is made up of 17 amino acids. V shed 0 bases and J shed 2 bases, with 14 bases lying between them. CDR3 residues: CASSLASTGINTGELFF. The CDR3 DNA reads TGCGCCAGCAGCTTGGCCTCAACCGGGATCAACACCGGGGAGCTGTTTTTT.

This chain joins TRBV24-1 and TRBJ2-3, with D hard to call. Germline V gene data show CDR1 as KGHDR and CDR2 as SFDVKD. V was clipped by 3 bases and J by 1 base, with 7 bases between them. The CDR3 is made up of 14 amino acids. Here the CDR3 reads CATSDPQGTDTQYF. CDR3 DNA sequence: TGTGCCACCAGTGATCCCCAGGGCACAGATACGCAGTATTTT.

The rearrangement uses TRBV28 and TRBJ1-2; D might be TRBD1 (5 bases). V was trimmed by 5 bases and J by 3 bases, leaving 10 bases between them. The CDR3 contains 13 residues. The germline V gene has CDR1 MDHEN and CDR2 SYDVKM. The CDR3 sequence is CASSPSQDYGYTF. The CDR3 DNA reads TGTGCCAGCAGTCCCTCACAGGACTATGGCTACACCTTC.

CDR3 in DNA: TGTGCCAGCAGTGATTCACAAAACAGGGGCACAGATACGCAGTATTTT. Its translation is CASSDSQNRGTDTQYF. This chain joins TRBV25-1 and TRBJ2-3; D possibly corresponds to TRBD1 (6 bases). In germline, CDR1 is MGHDK, CDR2 SYGVNS. Deletions cut 3 bases from V and 1 base from J, with 14 bases between. The CDR3 covers 16 residues.

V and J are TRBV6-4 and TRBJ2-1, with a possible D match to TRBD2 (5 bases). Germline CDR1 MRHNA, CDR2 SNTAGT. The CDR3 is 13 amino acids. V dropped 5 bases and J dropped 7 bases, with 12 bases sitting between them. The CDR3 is CASSFDGVNEQFF. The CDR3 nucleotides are TGTGCCAGCAGTTTTGACGGGGTGAATGAGCAGTTCTTC.

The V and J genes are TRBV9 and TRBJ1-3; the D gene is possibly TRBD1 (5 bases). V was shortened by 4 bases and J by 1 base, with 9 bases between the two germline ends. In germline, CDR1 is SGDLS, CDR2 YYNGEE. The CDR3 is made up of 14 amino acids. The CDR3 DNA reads TGTGCCAGCAGCCAGGGCCCATCTGGAAACACCATATATTTT. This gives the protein CASSQGPSGNTIYF. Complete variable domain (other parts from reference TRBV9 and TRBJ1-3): DSGVTQTPKHLITATGQRVTLRCSPRSGDLSVYWYQQSLDQGLQFLIQYYNGEERAKGNILERFSAQQFPDLHSELNLSSLELGDSALYFCASSQGPSGNTIYFGEGSWLTVV.

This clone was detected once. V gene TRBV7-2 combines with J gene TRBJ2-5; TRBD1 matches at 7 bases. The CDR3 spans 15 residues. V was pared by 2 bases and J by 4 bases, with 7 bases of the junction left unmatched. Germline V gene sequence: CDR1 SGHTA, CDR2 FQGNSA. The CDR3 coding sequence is TGTGCCAGCAGCTTAAAGGGGGCCAAGGTAGAGACCCAGTACTTC. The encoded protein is CASSLKGAKVETQYF.